This T cell receptor beta chain derives from a study of cytomegalovirus exposure and HLA in healthy donors. Study-wide context: When 350 to 500 donors were genotyped, roughly 80% of them were found to fall in the Caucasian-associated ancestry cluster.

Use of 60 Vbeta and 13 Jbeta primers characterized the PCR. Profiled with immunoSEQ multiplex PCR; TCRdb holds only in-frame clones, not every one. Among 100,000 to 150,000 clones listed, over 70% were seen once. The CDR3 is 13 residues long. Germline V gene lookup returns CDR1 MNHEY and CDR2 SMNVEV (reference sequence). The germline V and J ends were trimmed by 5 bases and 3 bases, with 8 bases remaining between them. The origin of this receptor is a woman aged 50 to 65 in good health and CMV-seronegative. The chain combines TRBV27 with TRBJ1-3, with D perhaps matching TRBD1 (5 bases). The sequenced sample was PBMCs. DNA of the CDR3: TGTGCCAGCAGTCCAGGGTATGGAAACACCATATATTTT. Protein sequence: CASSPGYGNTIYF.